The source of this T cell receptor (beta chain) is a study of human T cells and chemical hapten exposure. Time point here: healthy volunteer bleed at 2 weeks. It was from unfractionated whole blood that total RNA was extracted. This clonotype was recorded only once. TCRdb analysed the RACE reads with MiXCR anew, one entry per CDR3 protein. The top ten hold 8% to 10% of the sample, which has about 31,000 distinct CDR3 sequences, about 7.7% seen once. The CDR3 consists of 13 residues. V lost 8 bases and J 1 base, leaving 11 bases between the germline ends. The germline gives CDR1 MNHEY, CDR2 SMNVEV (reference sequence).

The chain joins TRBV27 to TRBJ1-1, with D maybe TRBD1 (5 bases). The sample taken for sequencing was whole blood. The source is a human donor in good health. Some clones in this sample may be carry-over from other donors' samples. The CDR3 bases are TGTGCCAGCTCCGGGGCAGGGAACACTGAAGCTTTCTTT. Protein sequence: CASSGAGNTEAFF.